Following are 8 T cell receptor beta chains from one sample sequenced in a study of blood T cell repertoires in COVID-19. Some clones are missing from TCRdb's copy, which holds only in-frame ones; the method was immunoSEQ multiplex PCR. The sample records roughly 500,000 clones, approximately 90% being singletons. The specimen sequenced was PBMCs or T cells enriched from blood (not recorded which). The receptors were sampled from a middle-aged woman who had recovered from COVID-19.

This chain connects TRBV3-1 (or the pseudogene TRBV3-2) to TRBJ2-1; 12 nucleotides agree with TRBD1. V dropped 6 bases and J dropped 8; count of bases not matched to a gene: 8. CDR1 is LGHDT, CDR2 YNNKEL, per germline (reference sequence). This CDR3 spans 15 amino acids. As DNA, the CDR3 is TGTGCCAGCAGACACGGGACAGGGGGCTTCGATGAGCAGTTCTTC. Protein: CASRHGTGGFDEQFF.

The CDR3 here is CASSYSAVHGDTQYF. The DNA for the CDR3 is TGTGCCAGCAGTTACTCGGCTGTACACGGGGATACGCAGTATTTT. The genes are TRBV6-5 and TRBJ2-3; D call uncertain. V dropped 0 bases and J dropped 6 bases, with 13 bases sitting between them. The CDR3 is 15 amino acids. Germline V gene lookup returns CDR1 MNHEY and CDR2 SVGAGI.

V and J are TRBV18 and TRBJ1-2, with 9 bases aligning to TRBD1. Germline CDR1 is KGHSH and CDR2 is LQKENI. V lost 3 bases and J lost 8; bases outside the gene matches: 4. The CDR3 has 13 amino acids. CDR3 loop: CASSPRTGEGYTF. CDR3 DNA sequence: TGTGCCAGCTCACCGAGGACAGGGGAGGGCTACACCTTC.

V and J are TRBV7-2 and TRBJ1-5; D gene ambiguous. Looked up from germline, CDR1 is SGHTA and CDR2 is FQGNSA. This CDR3 spans 14 amino acids. Between the trimmed V and J ends, which lost 5 bases and 3 bases, there was a span of 11 bases. The CDR3, as DNA: TGTGCCAGCAGCGCCTACAGTACCAATCAGCCCCAGCATTTT. The encoded protein is CASSAYSTNQPQHF.

This clone was recorded only once. DNA of the CDR3: TGTGCCAGCAGCAAACCGGGACTAGCGCTCGGCAACAATGAGCAGTTCTTC. Translating gives CASSKPGLALGNNEQFF. The chain employs TRBV5-4 and TRBJ2-1; 10 bases match TRBD2. The V gene's germline CDR1 is SGHNT and CDR2 YYREEE (reference sequence). V shed 4 bases and J 5 bases; nucleotides not matched to a gene: 12. The CDR3 is 17 residues long.

This clone has a handful of counts. The chain links TRBV5-1 to TRBJ2-7; 11 positions match TRBD1. J gave up 6 bases and V 4 bases, and 6 bases lay outside the gene matches. This CDR3 region has 14 residues. Germline V gives CDR1 SGHRS, CDR2 YFSETQ. The DNA of the CDR3 is TGCGCCAGCAGCAACGGACAGGGGGCTCGCGAGCAGTACTTC. Translating gives CASSNGQGAREQYF.

J is TRBJ1-3 and V is TRBV7-2; D may be TRBD1 (6 bases). The CDR3 runs 15 residues. Germline CDR1 SGHTA, CDR2 FQGNSA. Trimming cost V 1 base and J 0 bases, with 7 bases left between them. The CDR3: CASSLGRGSGNTIYF. As DNA, the CDR3 is TGTGCCAGCAGCTTAGGCAGGGGCTCTGGAAACACCATATATTTT. The variable domain in full, with the rest retrieved from reference TRBV7-2 and TRBJ1-3, is GAGVSQSPSNKVTEKGKDVELRCDPISGHTALYWYRQSLGQGLEFLIYFQGNSAPDKSGLPSDRFSAERTGGSVSTLTIQRTQQEDSAVYLCASSLGRGSGNTIYFGEGSWLTVV.

CDR3 in DNA: TGTGCCAGCAGCTTAAGGGCTGGGAGGGGCGATGGCTACACCTTC. Translation: CASSLRAGRGDGYTF. This chain joins TRBV7-2 and TRBJ1-2; possibly TRBD1 for D (5 bases). Trimming removed 2 bases from V and 6 bases from J, with 16 bases in between. CDR3 length: 15 amino acids. CDR1 is SGHTA, CDR2 FQGNSA, per germline.